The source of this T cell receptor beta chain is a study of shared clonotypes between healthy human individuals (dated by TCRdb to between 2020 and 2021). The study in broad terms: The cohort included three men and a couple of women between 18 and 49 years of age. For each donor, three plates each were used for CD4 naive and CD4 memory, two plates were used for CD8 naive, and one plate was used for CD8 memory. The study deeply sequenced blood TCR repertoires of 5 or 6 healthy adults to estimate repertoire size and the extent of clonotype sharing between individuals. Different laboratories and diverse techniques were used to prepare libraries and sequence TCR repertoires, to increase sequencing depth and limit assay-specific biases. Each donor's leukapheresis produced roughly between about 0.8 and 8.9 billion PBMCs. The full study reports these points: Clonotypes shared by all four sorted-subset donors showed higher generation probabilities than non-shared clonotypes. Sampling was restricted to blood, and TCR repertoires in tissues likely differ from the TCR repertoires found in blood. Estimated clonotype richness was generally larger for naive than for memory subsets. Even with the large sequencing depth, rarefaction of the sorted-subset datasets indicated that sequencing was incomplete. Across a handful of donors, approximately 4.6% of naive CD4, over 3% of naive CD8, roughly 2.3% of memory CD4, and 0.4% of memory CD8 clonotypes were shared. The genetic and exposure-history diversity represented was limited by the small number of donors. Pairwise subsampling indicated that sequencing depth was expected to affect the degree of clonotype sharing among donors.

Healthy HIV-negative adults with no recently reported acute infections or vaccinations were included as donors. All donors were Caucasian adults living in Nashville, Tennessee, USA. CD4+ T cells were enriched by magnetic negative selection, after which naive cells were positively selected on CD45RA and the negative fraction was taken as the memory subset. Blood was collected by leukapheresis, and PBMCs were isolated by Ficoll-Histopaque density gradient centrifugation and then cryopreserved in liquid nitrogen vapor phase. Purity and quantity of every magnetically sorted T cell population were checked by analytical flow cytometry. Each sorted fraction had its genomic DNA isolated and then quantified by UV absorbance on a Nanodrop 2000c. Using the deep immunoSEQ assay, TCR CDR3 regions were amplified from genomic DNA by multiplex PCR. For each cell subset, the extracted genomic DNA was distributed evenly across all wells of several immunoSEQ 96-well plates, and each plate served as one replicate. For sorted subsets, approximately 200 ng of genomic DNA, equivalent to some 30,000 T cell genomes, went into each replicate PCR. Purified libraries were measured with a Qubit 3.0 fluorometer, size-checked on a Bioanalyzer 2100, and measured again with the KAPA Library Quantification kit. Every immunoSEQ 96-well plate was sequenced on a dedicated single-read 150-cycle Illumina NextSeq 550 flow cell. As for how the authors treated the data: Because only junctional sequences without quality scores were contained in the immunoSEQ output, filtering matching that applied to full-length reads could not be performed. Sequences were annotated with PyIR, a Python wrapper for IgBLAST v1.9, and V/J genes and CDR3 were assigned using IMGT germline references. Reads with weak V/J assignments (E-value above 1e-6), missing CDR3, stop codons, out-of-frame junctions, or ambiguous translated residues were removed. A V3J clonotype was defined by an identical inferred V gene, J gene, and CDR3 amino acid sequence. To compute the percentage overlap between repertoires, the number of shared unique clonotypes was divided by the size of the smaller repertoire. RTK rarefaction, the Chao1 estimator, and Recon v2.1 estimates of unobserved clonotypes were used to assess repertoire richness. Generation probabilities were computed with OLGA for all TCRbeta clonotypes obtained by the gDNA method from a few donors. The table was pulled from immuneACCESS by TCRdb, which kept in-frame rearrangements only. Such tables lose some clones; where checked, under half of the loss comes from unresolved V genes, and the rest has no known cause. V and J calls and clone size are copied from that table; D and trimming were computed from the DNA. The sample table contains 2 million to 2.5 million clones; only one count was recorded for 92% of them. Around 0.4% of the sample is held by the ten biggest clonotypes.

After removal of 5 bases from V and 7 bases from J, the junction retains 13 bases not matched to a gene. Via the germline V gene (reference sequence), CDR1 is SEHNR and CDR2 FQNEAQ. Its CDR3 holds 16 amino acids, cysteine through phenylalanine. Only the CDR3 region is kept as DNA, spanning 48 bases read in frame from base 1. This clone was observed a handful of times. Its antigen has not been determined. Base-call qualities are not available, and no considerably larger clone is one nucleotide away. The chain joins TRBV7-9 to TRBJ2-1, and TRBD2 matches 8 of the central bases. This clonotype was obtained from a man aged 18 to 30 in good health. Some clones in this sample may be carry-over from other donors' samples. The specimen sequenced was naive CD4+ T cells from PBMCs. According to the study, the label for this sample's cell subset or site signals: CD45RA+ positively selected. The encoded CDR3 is CASSPRPGTSYNEQFF. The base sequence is TGTGCCAGCAGCCCGCGCCCCGGGACTAGTTATAATGAGCAGTTCTTC.